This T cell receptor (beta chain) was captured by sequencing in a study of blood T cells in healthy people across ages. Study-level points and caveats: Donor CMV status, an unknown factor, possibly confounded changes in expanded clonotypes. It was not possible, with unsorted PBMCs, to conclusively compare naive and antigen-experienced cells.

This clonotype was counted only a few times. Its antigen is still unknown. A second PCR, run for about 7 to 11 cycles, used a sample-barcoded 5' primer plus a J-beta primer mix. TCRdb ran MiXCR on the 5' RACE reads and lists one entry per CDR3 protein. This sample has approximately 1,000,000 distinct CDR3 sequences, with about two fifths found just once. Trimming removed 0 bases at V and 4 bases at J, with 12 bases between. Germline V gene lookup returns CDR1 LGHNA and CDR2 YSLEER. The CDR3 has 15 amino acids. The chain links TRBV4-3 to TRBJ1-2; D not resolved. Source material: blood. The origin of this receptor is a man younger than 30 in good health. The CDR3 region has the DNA TGCGCCAGCAGCCAAGATTTAGCGGAATTCTATGGCTACACCTTC. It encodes CASSQDLAEFYGYTF.